A selection of T cell receptor beta chains follows, all from one sample in a study of radiotherapy plus CTLA-4 blockade in lung cancer. Produced via immunoSEQ multiplex PCR; TCRdb's table is partial and in-frame only. This table has more than 100,000 clones, 90% appearing once. The specimen comprised peripheral blood, sampled from a patient treated with radiotherapy plus ipilimumab. The receptors were gathered from a human donor with non-small cell lung cancer that progressed on radiotherapy plus ipilimumab. CDR3s include the opening cysteine and the closing phenylalanine or tryptophan. Fields, in order: D gene, clone size, V gene, J gene, CDR3 DNA, CDR3 protein. A D gene is named only where the DNA matches it firmly. The size of a clone is reported for some rows only, either as once, few or many, or as a class for expanded clones.

d_gene: NA; abundance: NA; v_gene: TRBV7-9; j_gene: TRBJ1-3; CDR3nt: TGTGCCAGCAGCCCTGCAACAAGTGGAAACACCATATATTTT; CDR3aa: CASSPATSGNTIYF
d_gene: TRBD2; abundance: NA; v_gene: TRBV7-2; j_gene: TRBJ2-7; CDR3nt: TGTGCCAGCAGCTCTCTCCCGGGGGGGTGGAACGAGCAGTACTTC; CDR3aa: CASSSLPGGWNEQYF
d_gene: TRBD1; abundance: NA; v_gene: TRBV28; j_gene: TRBJ2-7; CDR3nt: TGTGCCAGCAGACTCGGACAGGGAGCCTACGAGCAGTACTTC; CDR3aa: CASRLGQGAYEQYF
d_gene: NA; abundance: NA; v_gene: TRBV7-2; j_gene: TRBJ1-5; CDR3nt: TGTGCCAGCAGCTTCGGACAGCTTCAGCCCCAGCATTTT; CDR3aa: CASSFGQLQPQHF
d_gene: TRBD1; abundance: NA; v_gene: TRBV2; j_gene: TRBJ1-2; CDR3nt: TGTGCCACAACACCAGGGGGCTATGGCTACACCTTC; CDR3aa: CATTPGGYGYTF
d_gene: TRBD1; abundance: NA; v_gene: TRBV6-5; j_gene: TRBJ1-1; CDR3nt: TGTGCCAGCAGTTCCTGGACAGGACCTAACACTGAAGCTTTCTTT; CDR3aa: CASSSWTGPNTEAFF
d_gene: NA; abundance: NA; v_gene: TRBV25-1; j_gene: TRBJ2-1; CDR3nt: TGTGCCAGCAGTGAATTCCCCTTAGCGGAATCCTACAATGAGCAGTTCTTC; CDR3aa: CASSEFPLAESYNEQFF
d_gene: NA; abundance: NA; v_gene: TRBV11-2; j_gene: TRBJ2-2; CDR3nt: TGTGCCAGCAGCACGGGCGGGGCGGAGCTGTTTTTT; CDR3aa: CASSTGGAELFF
d_gene: TRBD1; abundance: once; v_gene: TRBV19; j_gene: TRBJ2-7; CDR3nt: TGTGCCAGTAGTATCGGGACAGGGAGGTCCTACGAGCAGTACTTC; CDR3aa: CASSIGTGRSYEQYF
d_gene: NA; abundance: NA; v_gene: TRBV10-3; j_gene: TRBJ1-1; CDR3nt: TGTGCCATCAGTAGACAGAGGAACACTGAAGCTTTCTTT; CDR3aa: CAISRQRNTEAFF
d_gene: TRBD2; abundance: NA; v_gene: TRBV6-6; j_gene: TRBJ2-3; CDR3nt: TGTGCCAGCAGGAGGACTAGCACCACAGATACGCAGTATTTT; CDR3aa: CASRRTSTTDTQYF
d_gene: NA; abundance: NA; v_gene: TRBV5-1; j_gene: TRBJ2-7; CDR3nt: TGCGCCAGCAGATCCGGGATCACACCCTACGAGCAGTACTTC; CDR3aa: CASRSGITPYEQYF
d_gene: TRBD1; abundance: NA; v_gene: TRBV7-7; j_gene: TRBJ2-7; CDR3nt: TGTGCTAGCAGCTTGTCCAGGGGGTCTTACGAGCAGTACTTC; CDR3aa: CASSLSRGSYEQYF
d_gene: TRBD1; abundance: NA; v_gene: TRBV12-5; j_gene: TRBJ1-5; CDR3nt: TGTGCTAGTGGTCTATACCACCCCCGGGGCAGGGGGCTGGATCAGCCCCAGCATTTT; CDR3aa: CASGLYHPRGRGLDQPQHF
d_gene: NA; abundance: NA; v_gene: TRBV7-8; j_gene: TRBJ1-2; CDR3nt: TGTGCCAGCAGCTTAGGACACTACTATGGCTACACCTTC; CDR3aa: CASSLGHYYGYTF
d_gene: TRBD2; abundance: NA; v_gene: TRBV18; j_gene: TRBJ2-5; CDR3nt: TGTGCCAGCTCACCCCTGGTAGCGGGTATCCAAGAGACCCAGTACTTC; CDR3aa: CASSPLVAGIQETQYF
d_gene: TRBD1; abundance: NA; v_gene: TRBV5-1; j_gene: TRBJ2-1; CDR3nt: TGCGCCAGCAGCTTGGATCTCCGGGACAGACCCTACAATGAGCAGTTCTTC; CDR3aa: CASSLDLRDRPYNEQFF
d_gene: NA; abundance: NA; v_gene: TRBV6-4; j_gene: TRBJ2-2; CDR3nt: TGTGCCAGCAGTGACACTCACCGGGTTGGCACCGGGGAGCTGTTTTTT; CDR3aa: CASSDTHRVGTGELFF
d_gene: NA; abundance: NA; v_gene: TRBV5-1; j_gene: TRBJ1-1; CDR3nt: TGCGCCAGCAGCTTGGGGGGGCATCACACTGAAGCTTTCTTT; CDR3aa: CASSLGGHHTEAFF
d_gene: NA; abundance: NA; v_gene: TRBV23-1; j_gene: TRBJ1-2; CDR3nt: TGCGCCAGCAGCCACCGGCCTTCTAACTATGGCTACACCTTC; CDR3aa: CASSHRPSNYGYTF
d_gene: NA; abundance: NA; v_gene: TRBV30; j_gene: TRBJ1-1; CDR3nt: TGTGCCTGGAGTGTACTCGGGGGCCGGGCTTTCTTT; CDR3aa: CAWSVLGGRAFF
d_gene: NA; abundance: NA; v_gene: TRBV2; j_gene: TRBJ2-7; CDR3nt: TGTGCCAGCACGGCGGGCTCCTACGAGCAGTACTTC; CDR3aa: CASTAGSYEQYF